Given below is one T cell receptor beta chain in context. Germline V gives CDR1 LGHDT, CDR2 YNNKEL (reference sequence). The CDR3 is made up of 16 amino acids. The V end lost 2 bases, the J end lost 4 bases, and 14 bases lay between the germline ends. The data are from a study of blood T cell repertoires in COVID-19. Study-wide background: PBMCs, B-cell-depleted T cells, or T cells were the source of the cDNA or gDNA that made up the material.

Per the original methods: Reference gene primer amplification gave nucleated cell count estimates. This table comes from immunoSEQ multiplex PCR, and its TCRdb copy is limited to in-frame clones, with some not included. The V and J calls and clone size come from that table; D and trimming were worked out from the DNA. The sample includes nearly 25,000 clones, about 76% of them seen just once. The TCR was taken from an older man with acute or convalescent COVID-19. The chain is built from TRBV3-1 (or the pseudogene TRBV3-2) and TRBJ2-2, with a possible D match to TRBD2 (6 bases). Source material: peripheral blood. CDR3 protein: CASSQKPGLSTGELFF. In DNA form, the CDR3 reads TGTGCCAGCAGCCAAAAGCCGGGACTCTCCACCGGGGAGCTGTTTTTT.